This record covers a single TCR beta chain. What it binds is not known. Trimming pared 7 bases from V and 2 bases from J, leaving 9 bases between. This CDR3 has 12 amino acids. CDR1 SGHRS and CDR2 YFSETQ come from the germline V gene. The data derive from a study of identifying expanded T cells in peripheral blood. Study-wide results and caveats: Clone count variance between approximately 2-week samples rose with total template count. Around 1.2 clones differed between technical replicates, versus 16.4 and 19 over time.

The data were produced by immunoSEQ multiplex PCR, yet TCRdb's version contains in-frame clones alone and is incomplete. The sample holds some 99,000 clones, about nine tenths seen once. No infections or other immune events were documented during collection. The origin of this receptor is a person between 18 and 75 years old in good health. The V call is TRBV5-1, the J call TRBJ1-1; D may be TRBD1 (6 bases). Sequenced sample: blood. CDR3 sequence: CASGRGNTEAFF. DNA for the CDR3: TGCGCCAGCGGCAGGGGAAACACTGAAGCTTTCTTT. The entire variable domain, with the rest obtained from reference TRBV5-1 and TRBJ1-1, is as follows: KAGVTQTPRYLIKTRGQQVTLSCSPISGHRSVSWYQQTPGQGLQFLFEYFSETQRNKGNFPGRFSGRQFSNSRSEMNVSTLELGDSALYLCASGRGNTEAFFGQGTRLTVV.